The source of this TCR beta chain is a study of blood T cell repertoires in COVID-19. The method was immunoSEQ multiplex PCR; TCRdb's version includes in-frame clones alone and lacks a portion of them. The table shows approximately 69,000 clones, with 70% to 90% occurring only once. The junction had 4 bases not matched to a gene; V was cut back by 7 bases and J by 5 bases. This CDR3 is built from 13 residues. Germline values: CDR1 SQVTM, CDR2 ANQGSEA. The chain links TRBV29-1 to TRBJ2-2, with 10 bases lining up with TRBD1. Sequencing input: peripheral blood. The receptor comes from a man aged 45-60 years with acute or convalescent COVID-19. Here the CDR3 DNA reads TGCAGCGCGGGGACAGGGGTAACCGGGGAGCTGTTTTTT. This gives the protein CSAGTGVTGELFF.